This paragraph reports one T cell receptor beta chain. The antigen is not known. The data belong to a study of T cell responses to AZD1222 COVID-19 vaccine. Findings and caveats of the study: Vaccine-related CD4 TCRs covered spike, predominating at 160-218 and 743-854. Baseline seropositivity occurred in only a handful of AZD1222 recipients. Spike-specific TCR breadth and depth were elevated following two AZD1222 doses.

Libraries were prepared by immunoSEQ multiplex PCR; TCRdb keeps only in-frame clonotypes and omits some of them. The data contain tens of thousands of clones, approximately 84% of them singletons. CDR3 length equals 15 residues. In germline, CDR1 is MNHNS, CDR2 SASEGT. V lost 2 bases to trimming and J lost 1 base, with 12 bases between them. Sample: peripheral blood, taken on day 0 of AZD1222 vaccination. The J gene is TRBJ2-7, the V gene TRBV6-1; D possibly corresponds to TRBD2 (5 bases). The source is an adult in good health. In nucleotides, the CDR3 is TGTGCCAGCAGTGAATTAAGGGCGGGTTCCTACGAGCAGTACTTC. As protein: CASSELRAGSYEQYF.